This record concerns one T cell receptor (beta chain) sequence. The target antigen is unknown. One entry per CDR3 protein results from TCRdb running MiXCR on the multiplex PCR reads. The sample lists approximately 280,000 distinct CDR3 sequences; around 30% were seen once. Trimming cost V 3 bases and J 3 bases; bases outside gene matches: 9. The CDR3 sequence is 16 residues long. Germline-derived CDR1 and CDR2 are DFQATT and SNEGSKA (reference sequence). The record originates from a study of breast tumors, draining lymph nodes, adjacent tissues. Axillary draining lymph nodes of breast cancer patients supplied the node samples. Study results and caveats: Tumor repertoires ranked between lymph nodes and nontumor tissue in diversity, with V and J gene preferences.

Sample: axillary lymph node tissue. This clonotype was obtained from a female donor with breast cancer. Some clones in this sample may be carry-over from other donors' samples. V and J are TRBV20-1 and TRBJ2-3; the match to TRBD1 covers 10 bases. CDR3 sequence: CSARDRGRARTDTQYF. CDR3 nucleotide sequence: TGCAGTGCTAGGGACAGGGGGAGGGCCCGGACAGATACGCAGTATTTT.